This TCR beta chain was retrieved from a study of human T cells and chemical hapten exposure. Study-level background: Skin of the upper inner arm, approximately 2 cm by approximately 2 cm, received 2% DPC for sensitization. Minor volume differences among pooled libraries chiefly drove per-sample TCR yield variation. Study-wide points: Clustering by CDR3 similarity yielded significantly more large clusters from expanded TCRs than controls. TCRs above 1 in 1000 frequency stayed constant with DPC sensitization.

The germline CDR1 and CDR2 sequences are LGHNA and YNFKEQ. CDR3 length equals 15 residues. V lost 0 bases and J 5 bases, leaving 11 bases between the germline ends. MiXCR was run by TCRdb on the RACE reads, yielding one entry per CDR3 protein. The sample contains approximately 52,000 distinct CDR3 sequences, 8% to 13% of which appear only once. Many counts were recorded for this clonotype. Its specificity is not known. Sample time point: patch test 1, 2 weeks after DPC sensitization. Treatment: therapeutic diphenylcyclopropenone sensitization with weekly scalp DPC. Unfractionated whole blood served as the source for total RNA extraction.

The TCR originated in a woman aged 35 to 49 with alopecia areata. Some clones in this sample may be carry-over from other donors' samples. The chain links TRBV4-2 to TRBJ2-1; D gene uncertain. The sequences come from whole blood, collected in connection with sensitization to the hapten diphenylcyclopropenone (DPC). The chain's CDR3 is CASSQDPTRNNEQFF. In DNA, the CDR3 is TGTGCCAGCAGCCAAGACCCGACAAGAAACAATGAGCAGTTCTTC.